The entry that follows covers one T cell receptor beta chain sequence. V lost 4 bases, J lost 1 base, and 14 bases lay in between. Germline assignment: CDR1 SGDLS and CDR2 YYNGEE. The CDR3 loop spans 15 amino acids. As handled by the study authors: Estimates of nucleated cell counts were drawn from the amplification of reference gene primers. Data came from immunoSEQ multiplex PCR; TCRdb stores just in-frame clones and leaves some out. V and J calls and clone size are copied from that table; D and trimming were computed from the DNA. The sample has about 220,000 clones; roughly 84% are singletons. This specimen comes from a study of blood T cell repertoires in COVID-19. About the study: In each case, the material was cDNA or gDNA derived from T cells, B-cell-depleted T cells, or PBMCs.

The sample taken for sequencing was peripheral blood. This clonotype was obtained from a woman aged 80 or over with acute or convalescent COVID-19. J is TRBJ1-2 and V is TRBV9; a weak D match, TRBD1 (6 bases). The CDR3 coding sequence is TGTGCCAGCAGCTGGGACCGGGACAATAACTATGGCTACACCTTC. Translation: CASSWDRDNNYGYTF.